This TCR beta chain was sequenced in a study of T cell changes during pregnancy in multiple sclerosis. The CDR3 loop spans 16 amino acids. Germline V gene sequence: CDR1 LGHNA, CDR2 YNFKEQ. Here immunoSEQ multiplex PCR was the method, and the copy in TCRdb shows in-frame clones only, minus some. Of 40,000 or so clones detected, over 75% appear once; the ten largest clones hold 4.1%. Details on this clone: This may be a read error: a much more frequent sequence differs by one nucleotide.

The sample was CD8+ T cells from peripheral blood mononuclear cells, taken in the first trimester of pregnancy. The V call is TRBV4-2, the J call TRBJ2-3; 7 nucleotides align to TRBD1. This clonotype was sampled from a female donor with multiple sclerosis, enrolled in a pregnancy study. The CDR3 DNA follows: TGTGCCAACAGCCTCAACAGGGGTGGTGGCACAGATACGCAGTATTTT. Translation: CANSLNRGGGTDTQYF.